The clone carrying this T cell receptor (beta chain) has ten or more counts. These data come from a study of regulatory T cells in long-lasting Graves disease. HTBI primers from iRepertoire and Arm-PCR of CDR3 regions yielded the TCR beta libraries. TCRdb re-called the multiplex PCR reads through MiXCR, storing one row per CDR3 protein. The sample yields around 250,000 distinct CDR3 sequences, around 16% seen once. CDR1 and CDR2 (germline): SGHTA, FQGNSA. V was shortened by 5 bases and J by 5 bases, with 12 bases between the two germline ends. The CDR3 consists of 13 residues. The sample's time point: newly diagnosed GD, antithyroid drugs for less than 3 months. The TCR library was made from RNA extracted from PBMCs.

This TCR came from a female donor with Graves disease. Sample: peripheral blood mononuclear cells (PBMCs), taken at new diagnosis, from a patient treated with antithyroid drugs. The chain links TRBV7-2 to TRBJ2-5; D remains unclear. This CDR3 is CASSQSWMETQYF. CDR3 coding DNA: TGTGCCAGCAGCCAAAGCTGGATGGAGACCCAGTACTTC.